The clone carrying this T cell receptor beta chain was seen ten or more times. Its antigen is undetermined. The CDR3 is 15 residues long. The germline V and J ends were trimmed by 6 bases and 1 base, with 13 bases remaining between them. Germline values: CDR1 SGHDT, CDR2 YYEEEE. Sequencing libraries of naive CD8 cells derived from approximately 20,000 to 980,000 sorted cells with 10%, 30% or 50% RNA. Sorted naive CD8 T cells were those defined as CD8+CD4-CCR7+CD45RA+. The sample is drawn from a study of molecular identifiers for immune sequencing clone quantification. Whole-study results and caveats: Among around 970,000 naive cells, spiked Jurkat TCR RNA from a single cell was reportedly detectable.

Preparation of the bulk TCR libraries relied on previously described methods and listed TCR primers. Via MiXCR, TCRdb re-called the PCR reads, giving one row per CDR3 protein. The data hold about 510,000 distinct CDR3 sequences, with roughly 26% observed a single time. The sequence was collected from a human donor in good health. Some libraries in this study had Jurkat cell RNA spiked in. The chain couples TRBV5-6 to TRBJ2-2, with D maybe TRBD1 (5 bases). Sequenced input: naive CD8+ T cells from blood, with Jurkat cell RNA spiked in. The subset was: FACS-sorted CD8+CD4-CCR7+CD45RA+ naive T cells. The CDR3 region has the DNA TGTGCCAGCATTGCCCGGCAGGGGAACACCGGGGAGCTGTTTTTT. This sequence encodes CASIARQGNTGELFF.